These T cell receptor beta chains were read from a single sample in a study of cytomegalovirus exposure and HLA in healthy donors. Libraries were prepared by immunoSEQ multiplex PCR; TCRdb keeps only in-frame clonotypes and omits some of them. The sample has nearly 300,000 clones; just over 85% are singletons. Sequenced sample: PBMCs. These receptors all come from a man aged 35 to 55 in good health and CMV-seropositive. The CDR3 runs from the conserved cysteine through the conserved F or W. The order of the fields is D gene, J gene, clone size, V gene, CDR3 DNA, CDR3 protein. The D gene is left open where the match is weak. The size of a clone is reported for some rows only, either as once, few or many, or as a class for expanded clones.

- TRBJ2-3 - TRBV10-3 TGTGCCATTCGGACAGACACAGATACGCAGTATTTT CAIRTDTDTQYF
TRBD1 TRBJ1-5 - TRBV18 TGTGCCAGCTCAGACTTAGGGACAGTCCATTTT CASSDLGTVHF
TRBD2 TRBJ2-1 - TRBV4-2 TGTGCCAGCAGCCTGCTGACTAGCGGGGTCCCTAATGAGCAGTTCTTC CASSLLTSGVPNEQFF
TRBD1 TRBJ1-5 once TRBV4-1 TGCGCCAGCAGCCAAGATCTACATCCCAGGGGGCTGCGACCCCAGCATTTT CASSQDLHPRGLRPQHF
TRBD1 TRBJ1-2 - TRBV7-9 TGTGCCAGCAGCTCCTACCGGGACAGCTACATCTATGGCTACACCTTC CASSSYRDSYIYGYTF
TRBD1 TRBJ1-2 - TRBV7-9 TGTGCCAGCAGCCCTGGCGACAGGGGGGCTGGCTACACCTTC CASSPGDRGAGYTF
- TRBJ2-7 - TRBV28 TGTGCCAGCAAGATCATTAAGCGCTCGGCCTACGAGCAGTACTTC CASKIIKRSAYEQYF
TRBD2 TRBJ2-5 once TRBV15 TGTGCCACCAGCAGAACCGGGACTAGCGGCGAGAGGGAGACCCAGTACTTC CATSRTGTSGERETQYF
TRBD1 TRBJ2-1 - TRBV11-3 TGTGCCAGCAGCCCGCCCGGGACAGGGGATGAGCAGTTCTTC CASSPPGTGDEQFF
- TRBJ1-1 - TRBV7-2 TGTGCCAGCAGCTTAGCTAGCACTGAAGCTTTCTTT CASSLASTEAFF
TRBD2 TRBJ2-1 - TRBV19 TGTGCCAGTAGGGAGACTAGCGGGTTGAATGAGCAGTTCTTC CASRETSGLNEQFF
TRBD1 TRBJ1-2 - TRBV7-8 TGTGCCAGCAGCGCCCGGGACAGGGTCCATGGCTACACCTTC CASSARDRVHGYTF
TRBD2 TRBJ2-1 - TRBV15 TGTGCCACCAAGACCGGGACTAGGTCCTACAATGAGCAGTTCTTC CATKTGTRSYNEQFF
- TRBJ2-7 - TRBV6-5 TGTGCCAGCAGTTACCTTCCAGCGACCGAGCAGTACTTC CASSYLPATEQYF
TRBD1 TRBJ2-5 - TRBV7-7 TGTGCTAGCAGCTGGGACAGGGAAGAGACCCAGTACTTC CASSWDREETQYF
TRBD1 TRBJ2-3 once TRBV6-6 TGTGCCAGCAGGCAACAGGGGGGAGGCACAGATACGCAGTATTTT CASRQQGGGTDTQYF
- TRBJ1-1 - TRBV7-3 TGTGCCAGCAGCTTAACTGGACAGATGAACACTGAAGCTTTCTTT CASSLTGQMNTEAFF
- TRBJ2-2 - TRBV7-6 TGTGCCAGCAGCCGTGTCCGTGGAGGTTCGAACACCGGGGAGCTGTTTTTT CASSRVRGGSNTGELFF
- TRBJ2-1 - TRBV28 TGTGCCAGCCGAGACAACTACAATGAGCAGTTCTTC CASRDNYNEQFF
- TRBJ2-5 - TRBV7-8 TGTGCCAGCAGCTTAGCGTTGGGGAGTCAAGAGACCCAGTACTTC CASSLALGSQETQYF
- TRBJ2-5 - TRBV5-1 TGCGCCAGCAGCTATTTCTCCGGGGATTTGTCAGAGACCCAGTACTTC CASSYFSGDLSETQYF
- TRBJ2-7 - TRBV6-1 TGTGCCAGCAGTGGACCGACAGGCGTCTACGAGCAGTACTTC CASSGPTGVYEQYF
TRBD2 TRBJ2-5 - TRBV2 TGTGCCAGCACTCTGGGACTAGCGGGAGTGGAGACCCAGTACTTC CASTLGLAGVETQYF
TRBD1 TRBJ2-7 - TRBV7-9 TGTGCCAGCAGCTTACAGGGGGCGCCCGAGCAGTACTTC CASSLQGAPEQYF
- TRBJ2-5 once TRBV5-8 TGTGCCAGCAGCTTGGCCAATCTCGCGGCCCAAGAGACCCAGTACTTC CASSLANLAAQETQYF
- TRBJ1-1 once TRBV7-6 TGTGCCAGCAGCTTAGCGACAGGAGAGAACACTGAAGCTTTCTTT CASSLATGENTEAFF
TRBD1 TRBJ2-3 - TRBV19 TGTGCCAGTAGTATAGGAGGACAGGGCTACGATACGCAGTATTTT CASSIGGQGYDTQYF
- TRBJ2-1 - TRBV11-2 TGTGCCAGCAGCTCCCCCCGATCCAGATTGGCCAATGAGCAGTTCTTC CASSSPRSRLANEQFF
- TRBJ1-2 - TRBV14 TGTGCCAGCAGCCAAGATCTTTTTGGGACAATGTATGGCTACACCTTC CASSQDLFGTMYGYTF